This T cell receptor beta chain was documented in a study of shared clonotypes between healthy human individuals. As for the study in general: The donor group consisted of a couple of women and three men, aged 18 to 49.

Trimming removed 5 bases from V and 6 bases from J, with 7 bases in between. Germline V gives CDR1 MDHEN, CDR2 SYDVKM. CDR3 size: 11 residues. Naive-designated CD8 cells lacked CD45RO, were positively enriched for CCR7, and omitted terminally differentiated effector memory CD45RA+ cells. The method was immunoSEQ multiplex PCR; TCRdb's version includes in-frame clones alone and lacks a portion of them. The sample holds 2 million or so clones, approximately 94% seen once. The origin of this receptor is a man aged 18 to 30 in good health. Sequences were obtained from naive CD8+ T cells sorted from blood. The gene calls are TRBV28 and TRBJ1-2; D gene ambiguous. CDR3 loop: CASSPEDGYTF. The CDR3 DNA reads TGTGCCAGCAGTCCCGAAGATGGCTACACCTTC.